There are many counts of the clone carrying this T cell receptor beta chain. This sample was included in a study of CD8 T cells in ankylosing spondylitis. The CDR3 has 12 residues. Germline assignment: CDR1 SQVTM and CDR2 ANQGSEA. With 4 bases removed from V and 5 bases from J, the gap between germline ends came to 10 bases. TCRdb re-analysed the 5' RACE reads in MiXCR, keeping a single row per CDR3 protein. The repertoire holds approximately 300,000 distinct CDR3 sequences, with 15% to 25% as singletons. This clonotype was obtained from a male donor with ankylosing spondylitis or in good health (not recorded which). The chain links TRBV29-1 to TRBJ2-3; no reliable D call. The specimen sequenced was blood, either unsorted or a sorted T cell fraction (not recorded which). The CDR3 DNA reads TGCAGCGTTGGCCGCACCAAAGATACGCAGTATTTT. Its translation is CSVGRTKDTQYF.